This T cell receptor beta chain derives from a study of cytomegalovirus exposure and HLA in healthy donors (TCRdb year 2017). About the investigation overall: An earlier analysis of roughly 570 of the donors reported about 300 Gb of sequence data and 117 million unique TCR beta sequences obtained from 150 million to 200 million T cells. Along with the approximately 700-subject first cohort, a separate validation cohort of roughly 110 different subjects was used. About 300 gigabases of sequencing data and roughly 81 million unique TCR sequences made up an early release that covered about 640 HLA-typed donors. Rather than using new phenotypic data, the later analysis identified candidate immune exposures from TCR beta sequences and from how often those sequences occurred across donors. Genome-wide SNP genotypes for about 60% of the roughly 700 donors were used in a later genetic analysis, which treated that subset as a discovery cohort. Five DR-DQ haplotypes were treated as single units for association and clustering because of strong linkage in the cohort. Among the roughly 400 genotyped donors, approximately 82% belonged to the genetic ancestry cluster associated with self-reported Caucasian donors. The number of donors typed differed by locus, with roughly 629-640 for A, B, C, DRB1 and DQB1, over 500 for DQA1, 600 to 610 for DPA1, and roughly 450 for DPB1. The T cell repertoires of some 700 subjects were profiled by immunosequencing and related to cytomegalovirus serostatus. An earlier analysis of 587 of the donors used high-throughput TCR beta sequencing to judge whether each TCR beta V gene segment behaved as functional or pseudogenic. On average, 235,054 unique TCR beta nucleotide sequences were sequenced per donor among about 400 genotyped donors of the cohort, with around 19% of those sequences being non-productive. The study aimed to test whether cataloging public T cell receptors could reveal signatures of past pathogen exposure. Donor age, sex, ethnicity and CMV serostatus were compiled alongside the repertoire data. To study patterns of TCR occurrence, a later analysis re-analyzed previously published TCR beta repertoires from 666 donors and added high-resolution HLA genotyping. Every discovery cohort repertoire had been produced on one sequencing platform. Both class I and class II loci were covered by HLA typing, at four-digit resolution. High-throughput TCR immunosequencing, statistical association of individual TCRs with disease status, and machine learning were combined to predict cytomegalovirus infection status. Overall study outcomes, separate from this receptor: Strong co-occurrence of HLA alleles, especially DR and DQ, made assigning TCR associations to individual alleles difficult. Correlated functional status among segregating V segments might reflect linkage disequilibrium, but an unknown experimental factor could not be ruled out. Most CMV-associated TCR beta chains appeared to be HLA-restricted in a later analysis, and the HLA associations seemed to be driven largely by CMV exposure. At a false discovery rate of 0.05, a later analysis linked roughly 17,000 TCR beta sequences to specific HLA alleles. Sequencing depth was assumed to be roughly uniform across donors in the presence/absence analyses, though that assumption may not hold. According to the authors, the approach could potentially be generalized to other disease states and immunological phenotypes. In a later genetic analysis, a missense DCLRE1C variant was associated with V-gene and J-gene trimming of TCR beta chains, and the association was replicated in an independent cohort. In an earlier analysis of 500 to 650 of the donors, most TCR beta V segments appeared in productive rearrangements about 90% or about 30% of the time, broadly matching IMGT annotations. Three of the identified cytomegalovirus-associated TCR beta chains were confirmed in vitro to be specific for cytomegalovirus antigens. A later analysis reported that several top co-occurrence clusters appeared linked to parvovirus B19, influenza, CMV and Epstein-Barr virus. According to a later analysis, TCR association rates differed among HLA loci, with DRB1 alleles showing the most associated TCRs and HLA-C alleles showing the fewest. Because some donors lacked HLA typing at each locus, the association tests relied only on the typed subset. Because counts were too low, more than 15 rarely observed V segments, including chromosome 9 orphons, were excluded from the earlier analysis of 500 to 700 of the donors. In a later genetic analysis, fewer N-insertions in productive TCRs were reported among donors in an Asian-associated ancestry cluster than the roughly 670-donor mean. Across donors, most TCR sequences were observed very rarely, whereas some public TCRs were present in many individuals. Because the 87-base-pair reads could not distinguish some IMGT-functional V segments, including TRBV6-2 and TRBV6-3, those segments were excluded. In a later analysis, HLA-associated TCR beta chains were found to be more clonally expanded and to have lower generation probabilities than equally common non-associated chains. A further reported finding was that TCR beta sequences accurately predicted the HLA-A and HLA-B alleles for most subjects in the first cohort. The sequencing pipeline was judged likely to have produced a cluster of highly shared sequence variants as a technical artifact. In both the original and validation cohorts, the classifier was reported to diagnose cytomegalovirus status with high specificity and sensitivity. In this cohort, only TCR beta chains were sequenced, and detectable features were limited by the absence of alpha or paired-chain data. For the cohort, immune exposure information was limited to CMV serostatus. The study gave a list of more than 150 TCR beta chains associated with cytomegalovirus.

Cut back by 8 bases and 7 bases, the V and J ends lie 15 bases apart. Reading the germline V gene (reference sequence) gives CDR1 MNHEY and CDR2 SMNVEV. From the cysteine up to the phenylalanine, the CDR3 has a length of 13 residues. Only the CDR3 region is kept as DNA, spanning 39 bases read in frame from base 1. The cohort comprised 670 or so healthy bone marrow donors. All cohort members were sampled while nominally healthy, although unrecorded immune exposures were likely present. The donor tested CMV seropositive and was one of the 289 seropositive cohort members. Each donor provided a peripheral blood sample, and peripheral blood mononuclear cells were used for TCR beta sequencing. The Qiagen DNeasy Blood Extraction Kit was used to extract genomic DNA from the blood cell samples. Libraries came from the immunoSEQ multiplex PCR assay. For the multiplex PCR, a mixture combining 60 forward primers for TCR Vbeta segments and 13 reverse primers for TCR Jbeta segments was used. Amplification of the CDR3 region of rearranged TCR beta genes was performed with a multiplex PCR assay on genomic DNA. Amplified TCR beta libraries were sequenced as 87-base-pair reads on the Illumina HiSeq System. The published analysis was carried out like this. Across the 600 to 700 repertoires, a later analysis counted about 81 million unique TCR beta chains, 8.5 million to 12 million of which were shared by at least two donors. Raw reads were error-corrected and collapsed into unique sequences with a nearest-neighbor algorithm that merged closely related sequences to remove PCR and sequencing errors. Alignment of CDR3 sequences to IMGT reference sequences was used to assign V, D and J gene segments. For a sequence to be retained, a match of at least six nucleotides to both a V gene segment and a J gene segment was required. Rearrangements were called productive when the CDR3 lacked stop codons and stayed in frame with V and J; all others were non-productive. Following IMGT convention, CDR3 was defined as the stretch from the second conserved V-encoded cysteine up to the conserved J-encoded phenylalanine. The earlier analysis of about 530 of the donors excluded any sequence lacking an unambiguous match to a single V gene segment. In an earlier analysis of approximately 560 of the donors, a V segment was called functional when productive rearrangements were above 56.7%, and segregating when the standard deviation between donors exceeded 5%. A statistical classification framework was built to diagnose cytomegalovirus status from the catalog of TCR beta chain sequences. In a later analysis, TCR nucleotide sequences were compared against IMGT/GENE-DB human TR gene sequences so that V and J genes could be assigned. In a later analysis, CDR3 sequences and most-parsimonious VDJ recombination scenarios were assigned using the TCRdist pipeline. A later analysis defined each TCR beta chain by its CDR3 amino acid sequence plus V-gene family, and excluded reads lacking a unique V-gene family. A later analysis removed 550 to 650 highly shared, low-generation-probability nucleotide sequences to deal with suspected cross-contamination and a sequencing artifact. In a later analysis, a clonal expansion index was calculated for each public chain from normalized within-repertoire ranks of inferred template counts. In a later analysis, generation probabilities were computed with a VDJ recombination model fitted to out-of-frame rearrangements, and the resulting probabilities were checked against IGoR. Hypergeometric tests were used in a later analysis to score TCR-TCR, TCR-HLA and TCR-CMV co-occurrence, with a repertoire-size bias correction applied to the TCR pairs. A later analysis estimated false discovery rates by permuting HLA or CMV assignments 20 times. A later analysis grouped co-occurring TCRs with DBSCAN, adding TCRdist sequence similarity when clustering within HLA-allele-positive subsets. For co-occurrence clustering, repertoires with fewer than 30,000 or more than 120,000 public chains were excluded, along with five or six repertoires with anomalous nucleotide sharing. TCRdb took over this immuneACCESS table, retaining in-frame rearrangements with V and J assigned. Such tables are incomplete; in checked studies, under half of the missing clones stem from an unresolved V gene, and the remainder is unexplained. V and J calls plus clone size are reproduced from that table; the DNA served to infer D and trimming. The sample data list 120,000 to 150,000 clones, and approximately 80% of these were observed just once. Clones ranked in the top ten supply about 5% of the sample.

As concerns this clone: Its recognized antigen is unknown. The input lacks base qualities; no much larger clone sits a single base away.

Sequenced: PBMCs. The sequence was obtained from a man aged 25 to 45 in good health and CMV-seropositive. The chain couples TRBV27 to TRBJ1-5, with the D gene too uncertain to name. The CDR3 loop reads CASRYSALQPQHF. The bases are TGTGCCAGCCGGTACTCAGCGTTACAGCCCCAGCATTTT.